These T cell receptor beta chains were read from a single sample in a study of glioma-infiltrating T cells. In TCRdb, the multiplex PCR reads were re-called with MiXCR into one record per CDR3 protein. Of roughly 350,000 distinct CDR3 sequences listed, less than 50% are singletons. Sequenced sample: glioma tissue, nonneoplastic brain tissue, or PBMCs (not recorded which). These receptors all stem from a human donor with low-grade glioma or glioblastoma, undergoing nonglioma brain surgery, or in good health (not recorded which). Both conserved end residues are part of each CDR3. D genes are given only for firm matches. Part of the rows lack a size; the others show once, few, many or a class for expanded clones.

>TRBJ2-1|many|-|TRBV28
TGTGCCAGCAGCCAAACACCGGCCGGGACTTCATACAATGAGCAGTTCTTC
CASSQTPAGTSYNEQFF
>TRBJ2-3|many|-|TRBV27
TGTGCCAGCAGTTCTAGTACAGAGGGCACAGATACGCAGTATTTT
CASSSSTEGTDTQYF
>TRBJ1-5|-|-|TRBV7-9
TGTGCCAGCAGCCCCGGGTCCGCGAATCAGCCCCAGCATTTT
CASSPGSANQPQHF
>TRBJ2-3|-|TRBD2|TRBV18
TGTGCCAGCTCACAGTCGGGGGGAGATACGCAGTATTTT
CASSQSGGDTQYF
>TRBJ2-2|once|TRBD1|TRBV4-1
TGCGCCAGCAGCCTCCGGGACAGGAGTTACCGGGGTGCTCCCGGGGAGCTGTTTTTT
CASSLRDRSYRGAPGELFF
>TRBJ2-1|-|-|TRBV15
TGTGCCACCAGCAGAGATCCTGACAATGAGGAGTTCTTC
CATSRDPDNEEFF
>TRBJ2-5|-|TRBD2|TRBV11-2
TGTGCCAGCAGCACAAGGACTAGCGGGGGAGAGACCCAGTACTTC
CASSTRTSGGETQYF
>TRBJ1-5|few|-|TRBV7-6
TGTGCCAGCAGCTTACAAAGCGGTGATCAGCCCCAGCATTTT
CASSLQSGDQPQHF
>TRBJ2-7|-|-|TRBV4-1
TGCGCCAGCAGCCCGGGACGGCCATCCTACGAGCAGTACTTC
CASSPGRPSYEQYF
>TRBJ2-7|many|-|TRBV28
TGTGCCAGCAGTTTTGGGTACGAGCAGTACTTC
CASSFGYEQYF
>TRBJ2-7|once|-|TRBV6-5
TGTGCCAGCAGTTACTCTATAGGAGCCTACGAGCAGTACTTC
CASSYSIGAYEQYF
>TRBJ1-3|few|TRBD1|TRBV7-2
TGTGCCAGCAGCCCACGGACAGGAAGACCCGGAAACACCATATATTTT
CASSPRTGRPGNTIYF
>TRBJ1-5|-|-|TRBV24-1
TGTGCCACCAGTAGGGAAAATAGCAATCAGCCCCAGCATTTT
CATSRENSNQPQHF
>TRBJ2-5|-|TRBD1|TRBV20-1
TGCAGTGCCCCAACGGACAGGCGTCAAGAGACCCAGTACTTC
CSAPTDRRQETQYF
>TRBJ1-2|-|TRBD1|TRBV4-1
TGCGCCAGCAGCGAACAGGGGAACTATGGCTACACCTTC
CASSEQGNYGYTF
>TRBJ1-1|-|-|TRBV20-1
TGCAGTGCTTCCAATCCGATTATGAGGCACACTGAAGCTTTCTTT
CSASNPIMRHTEAFF
>TRBJ1-1|-|TRBD1|TRBV12-3/TRBV12-4
TGTGCCAGCACCCATGACAGGGGGGGAACTGAAGCTTTCTTT
CASTHDRGGTEAFF
>TRBJ1-2|-|-|TRBV2
TGTGCCAGCAGCCGGGACAATAACTATGGCTACACCTTC
CASSRDNNYGYTF
>TRBJ1-5|-|TRBD1|TRBV12-3/TRBV12-4
TGTGCCAGCAAGCCGACAGGGACTAGGCAGCCCCAGCATTTT
CASKPTGTRQPQHF
>TRBJ2-4|-|TRBD2|TRBV20-1
TGCAGTGCTAGTTCTTTGGGACTAGCGGGAGGGACTCAGTACTTC
CSASSLGLAGGTQYF
>TRBJ1-5|-|-|TRBV27
TGTGCCAGCAGTTTCGGGAGGACTCAGACGAATCAGACCCAGCATTTT
CASSFGRTQTNQTQHF
>TRBJ2-3|-|-|TRBV29-1
TGCAGCGTTGTCACCGGCCTGTTCGGAGATACGCAGTATTTT
CSVVTGLFGDTQYF
>TRBJ2-7|-|TRBD2|TRBV6-1
TGTGCCAGCAGAAGATTCGGACTAGCGGAGATCTACGAGCAGTACTTC
CASRRFGLAEIYEQYF
>TRBJ2-4|-|TRBD2|TRBV28
TGTGCCAGCAGCCAAATCGCTAGCGGGGTAGACCTCACCAAAAACATTCAGTACTTC
CASSQIASGVDLTKNIQYF
>TRBJ1-5|-|-|TRBV15
TGTGCCACCAGCAGAGATATTGGGCAGATACAGCATTTT
CATSRDIGQIQHF
>TRBJ1-5|-|-|TRBV20-1
TGCAGTGCTGCCCCTGACTTGGGCAATCAGCCCCAGCATTTT
CSAAPDLGNQPQHF
>TRBJ2-7|-|TRBD2|TRBV10-2
TGCGCCAGCAGTTTTTTGACTAGCACCTACGAGCAGTACTTC
CASSFLTSTYEQYF
>TRBJ2-7|few|TRBD2|TRBV20-1
TGCAGTGCTTCCGGGACTAGCGGAGTTAACTACGAGCAGTACTTC
CSASGTSGVNYEQYF
>TRBJ2-7|-|TRBD2|TRBV6-6
TGTGCCAGCAGTTACTTCCTGACTGGCGGGAGTTACGAGCAGTACTTC
CASSYFLTGGSYEQYF
>TRBJ1-2|-|-|TRBV28
TGTGCCGGCAGTTTGGTGGAGTATGGCTACACCTTC
CAGSLVEYGYTF
>TRBJ2-1|once|TRBD2|TRBV14
TGTGCCAGCAGCCAAGGCGGGAGAGGGTACAATGAGCAGTTCTTC
CASSQGGRGYNEQFF
>TRBJ2-1|few|TRBD2|TRBV11-2
TGTGCCAGCAGCTTAGATTCTAGCGGGAGCGACAATGAGCAGTTCTTC
CASSLDSSGSDNEQFF
>TRBJ1-1|few|-|TRBV7-3
TGTGCCAGCGCCGGGGCAGCAAACACTGAAGCTTTCTTT
CASAGAANTEAFF
>TRBJ1-3|many|-|TRBV20-1
TGCAGTGCCACCCCGGAGTTCTCTGGAAACACCATATATTTT
CSATPEFSGNTIYF
>TRBJ2-5|many|TRBD2|TRBV13
TGTGCCAGCAGCTTAGGAACTAGCGGGAGACAAGAGACCCAGTACTTC
CASSLGTSGRQETQYF
>TRBJ1-2|-|-|TRBV10-3
TGTGCCATCAGTGAGTCAGGGGGGAGCTATGGCTACACCTTC
CAISESGGSYGYTF
>TRBJ2-7|-|TRBD2|TRBV6-2/TRBV6-3
TGTGCCAGCAGTAGTGTAGCGGGACGCTCCTACGAGCAGTACTTC
CASSSVAGRSYEQYF
>TRBJ1-2|-|-|TRBV7-2
TGTGCCAGCCTCCAGGGGGGCTACACCTTC
CASLQGGYTF
>TRBJ2-5|-|-|TRBV7-8
TGTGCCAGCAGCTATTTGTCCCTTAGGTTCCGGACTTGGAAAGAGACCCAGTACTTC
CASSYLSLRFRTWKETQYF
>TRBJ2-7|many|TRBD1|TRBV27
TGTGCCAGCAGTTTAGGGACAGGGAGCTACGAGCAGTACTTC
CASSLGTGSYEQYF
>TRBJ2-1|few|TRBD2|TRBV3-1
TGTGCCAGCAGCCCGGGACTAGCGGACGACAATGAGCAGTTCTTC
CASSPGLADDNEQFF
>TRBJ2-7|few|TRBD1|TRBV7-9
TGTGCCAGCAGCTTAGCACAGGGGGGCCTCTACGAGCAGTACTTC
CASSLAQGGLYEQYF
>TRBJ2-7|-|TRBD2|TRBV7-9
TGTGCCAGCAGCCAGGGACTAGCTGCGGCCGAGCAGTACTTC
CASSQGLAAAEQYF
>TRBJ2-1|-|-|TRBV10-3
TGTGCCATCAGTGGCCGGGCCCTTAGGAATGAGCAGTTCTTC
CAISGRALRNEQFF
>TRBJ1-2|-|-|TRBV6-4
TGTGCCAGCAGGGACTCGCTGCCGGGTTCCGTCTTC
CASRDSLPGSVF
>TRBJ2-3|-|-|TRBV5-4
TGTGCCAGCAGCTTCCCCCCCATGGGGCGTGTAGCCAGCTCAGATACGCAGTATTTT
CASSFPPMGRVASSDTQYF
>TRBJ1-1|many|TRBD1|TRBV6-1
TGTGCCAGCAGTCGACAGGGGCGGGACACTGAAGCTTTCTTT
CASSRQGRDTEAFF
>TRBJ1-1|-|-|TRBV2
TGTGCCAGCAGTTCTAGGATCGGACGGGGGGACGCTAAAGCTTTCTTT
CASSSRIGRGDAKAFF
>TRBJ1-5|-|-|TRBV15
TGTGCCACCGGAGCAGGTTTGGGCAATAAGCCCCAGCATTTT
CATGAGLGNKPQHF
>TRBJ1-2|-|TRBD1|TRBV4-2
TGTGCCAGCAGCCCCGACAACAGGGGCTATGGCTACACCTTC
CASSPDNRGYGYTF
>TRBJ2-7|-|TRBD1|TRBV10-3
TGTGCCATCTCTCCCGTCCCGGGACAGTTCTACGAGCAGTACTTC
CAISPVPGQFYEQYF
>TRBJ2-1|many|-|TRBV20-1
TGCAGTGCTAGAGGAAGGGTAGGCTTGAACAATGAGCAGTTCTTC
CSARGRVGLNNEQFF
>TRBJ2-1|-|-|TRBV6-2/TRBV6-3
TGTGCCAGCACCTACTCCTGTCCGGGGGCCCACAATGAGCAGTTCTTC
CASTYSCPGAHNEQFF